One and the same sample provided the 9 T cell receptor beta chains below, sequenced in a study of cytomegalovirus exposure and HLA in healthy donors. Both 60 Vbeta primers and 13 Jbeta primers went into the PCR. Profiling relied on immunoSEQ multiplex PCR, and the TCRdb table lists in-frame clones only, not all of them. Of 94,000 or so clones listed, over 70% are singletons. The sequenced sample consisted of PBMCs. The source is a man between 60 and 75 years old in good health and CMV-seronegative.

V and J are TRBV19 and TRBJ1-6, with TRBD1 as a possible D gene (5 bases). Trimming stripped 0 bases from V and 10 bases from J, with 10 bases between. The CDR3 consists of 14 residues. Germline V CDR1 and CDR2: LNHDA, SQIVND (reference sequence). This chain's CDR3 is CASSIDGGDSPLHF. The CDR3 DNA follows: TGTGCCAGTAGTATAGACGGGGGGGACTCACCCCTCCACTTT.

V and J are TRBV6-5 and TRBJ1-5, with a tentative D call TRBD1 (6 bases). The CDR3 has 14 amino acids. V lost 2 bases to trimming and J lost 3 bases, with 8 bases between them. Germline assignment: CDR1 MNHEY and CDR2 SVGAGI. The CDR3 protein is CASSYGGLNQPQHF. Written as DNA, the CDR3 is TGTGCCAGCAGTTACGGGGGCCTCAATCAGCCCCAGCATTTT.

CDR3 sequence reads: CASSERWTQAYEQYF. The CDR3 coding sequence is TGTGCCAGCAGTGAACGATGGACTCAAGCCTACGAGCAGTACTTC. The chain joins TRBV6-1 to TRBJ2-7; a weak D match, TRBD2 (5 bases). The germline CDR1 and CDR2 sequences are MNHNS and SASEGT. Trimming removed 2 bases at V and 2 bases at J, with 13 bases between. The CDR3 covers 15 residues.

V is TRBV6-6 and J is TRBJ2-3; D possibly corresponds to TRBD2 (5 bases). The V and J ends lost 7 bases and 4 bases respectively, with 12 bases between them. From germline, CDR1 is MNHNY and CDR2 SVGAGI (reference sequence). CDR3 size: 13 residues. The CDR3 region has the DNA TGTGCCAGCACTGAATCCGGGGCAGATACGCAGTATTTT. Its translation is CASTESGADTQYF.

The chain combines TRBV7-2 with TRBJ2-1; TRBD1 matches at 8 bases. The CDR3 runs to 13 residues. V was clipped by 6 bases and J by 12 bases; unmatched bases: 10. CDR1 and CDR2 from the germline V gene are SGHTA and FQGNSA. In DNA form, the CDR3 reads TGTGCCAGCAGTATTTCGACAGGGGCCCGGCAGTTCTTC. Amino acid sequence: CASSISTGARQFF.

CDR3 DNA sequence: TGTGCCAGCAGCTTAATGAGGTCATCCCCGACTAATAACTATGGCTACACCTTC. Translating gives CASSLMRSSPTNNYGYTF. V is TRBV7-8 and J is TRBJ1-2; D is uncertain. This CDR3 spans 18 amino acids. CDR1 and CDR2 from the germline V gene are SGHVS and FQNEAQ. With 2 bases removed from V and 1 base from J, the gap between germline ends came to 20 bases.

The chain's CDR3 is CATSRLTPGQLRGGTQYF. CDR3 DNA sequence: TGTGCCACCAGCAGACTAACCCCGGGACAGCTTCGGGGGGGGACCCAGTACTTC. The chain carries TRBV15 and TRBJ2-5, with D perhaps TRBD2 (8 bases). Germline CDR1 reads LNHNV; CDR2 reads YYDKDF (reference sequence). The V end was cut by 2 bases, the J end by 7 bases, with 26 bases between. The CDR3 is 18 residues long.

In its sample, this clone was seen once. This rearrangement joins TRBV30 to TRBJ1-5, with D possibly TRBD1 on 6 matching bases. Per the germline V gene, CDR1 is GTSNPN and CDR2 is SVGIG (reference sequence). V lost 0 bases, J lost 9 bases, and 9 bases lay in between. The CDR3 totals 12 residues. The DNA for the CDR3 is TGTGCCTGGAGTGTTCAGGGGTTGCCCCAGCATTTT. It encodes CAWSVQGLPQHF.

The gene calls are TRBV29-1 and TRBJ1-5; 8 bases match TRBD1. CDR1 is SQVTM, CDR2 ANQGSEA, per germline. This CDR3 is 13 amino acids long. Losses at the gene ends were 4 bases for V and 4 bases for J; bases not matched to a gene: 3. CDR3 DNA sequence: TGCAGCGTTGCAGGGGGCGCGAATCAGCCCCAGCATTTT. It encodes CSVAGGANQPQHF.